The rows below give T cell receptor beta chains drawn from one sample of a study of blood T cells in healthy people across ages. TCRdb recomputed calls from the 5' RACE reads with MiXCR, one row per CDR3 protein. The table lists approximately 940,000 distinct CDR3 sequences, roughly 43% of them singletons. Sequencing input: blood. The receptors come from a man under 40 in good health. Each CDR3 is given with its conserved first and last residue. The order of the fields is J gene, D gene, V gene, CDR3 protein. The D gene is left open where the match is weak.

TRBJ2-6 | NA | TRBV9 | CASNVSPRSGANVLTF
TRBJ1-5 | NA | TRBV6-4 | CASSDVRPQHF
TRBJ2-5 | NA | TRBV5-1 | CASSSGHTLPNEQYF
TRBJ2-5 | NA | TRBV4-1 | CASSPQTGFLQETQYF
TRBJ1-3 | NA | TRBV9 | CASSVHAGSGNTIYF
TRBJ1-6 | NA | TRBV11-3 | CASSLELEFLHF
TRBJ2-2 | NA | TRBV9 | CASSALLWGVSTGELFF
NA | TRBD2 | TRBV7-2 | CASRPGSGGDYNEQYF
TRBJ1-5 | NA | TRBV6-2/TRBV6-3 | CASSSSRDWNQPQHF
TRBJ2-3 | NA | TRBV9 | CASSVGPRRGTTDTQYF
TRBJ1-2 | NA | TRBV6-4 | CASSDLPQGLGGYTF
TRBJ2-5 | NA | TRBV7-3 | CASSPKTGSEETQYF
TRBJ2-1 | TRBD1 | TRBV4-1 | CASSHPQGSYNEQFF
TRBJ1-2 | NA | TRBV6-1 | CATNQRNRVHGYTF
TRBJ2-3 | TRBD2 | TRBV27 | CASSRTGGGVADTQYF
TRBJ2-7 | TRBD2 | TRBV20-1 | CSARKLAGVSSYEQYF
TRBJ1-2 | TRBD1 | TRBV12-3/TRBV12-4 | CASSLSYGTGNGYTF
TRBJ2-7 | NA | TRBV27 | CASSSTGNSYEQYF
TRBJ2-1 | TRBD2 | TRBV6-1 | CACSEPLRGSSYNEQFF
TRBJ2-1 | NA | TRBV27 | CASRLGGVHEQFF
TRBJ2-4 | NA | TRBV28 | CASSFGGKAKNIQYF
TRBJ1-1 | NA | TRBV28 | CASSLASSELRTEAFF
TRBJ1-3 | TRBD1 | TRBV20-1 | CSAAPGQRSGNTIYF
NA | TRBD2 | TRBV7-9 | CASSPPRGETEGTQYF
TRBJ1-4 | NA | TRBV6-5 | CASRSGGANEKLFF
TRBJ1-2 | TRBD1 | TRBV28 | CASTDRGAYGYTF
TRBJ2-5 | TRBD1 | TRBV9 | CASSVDREETQYF
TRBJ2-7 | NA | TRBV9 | CASSVEIDSKYEQYF
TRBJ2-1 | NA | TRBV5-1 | CASSLAYTAYNEQFF
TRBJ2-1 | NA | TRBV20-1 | CSARASDSTNEQFF
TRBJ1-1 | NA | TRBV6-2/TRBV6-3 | CASSYIQGGLYTEAFF
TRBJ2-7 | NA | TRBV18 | CASSPGGRGASYEQYF